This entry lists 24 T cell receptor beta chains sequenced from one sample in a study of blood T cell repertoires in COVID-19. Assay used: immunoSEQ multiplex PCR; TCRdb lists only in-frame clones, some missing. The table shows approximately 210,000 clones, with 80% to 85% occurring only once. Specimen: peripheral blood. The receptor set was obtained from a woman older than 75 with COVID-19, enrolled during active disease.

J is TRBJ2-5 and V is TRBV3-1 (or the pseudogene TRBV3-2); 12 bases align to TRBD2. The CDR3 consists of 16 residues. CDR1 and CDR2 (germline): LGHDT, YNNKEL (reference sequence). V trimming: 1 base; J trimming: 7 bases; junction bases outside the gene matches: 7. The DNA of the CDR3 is TGTGCCAGCAGCCAAGTATCTAGCGGGGGGGTAGGGACCCAGTACTTC. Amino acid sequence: CASSQVSSGGVGTQYF.

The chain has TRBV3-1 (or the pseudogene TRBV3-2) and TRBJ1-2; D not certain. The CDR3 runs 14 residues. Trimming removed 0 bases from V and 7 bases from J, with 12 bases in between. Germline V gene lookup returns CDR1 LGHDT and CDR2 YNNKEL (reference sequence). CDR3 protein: CASSQDAGIPGYTF. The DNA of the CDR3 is TGTGCCAGCAGCCAAGACGCGGGGATTCCTGGCTACACCTTC.

In DNA, the CDR3 is TGTGCCAGCAGCCGGACTAGCGGGGGGGCGAGAGAGACCCAGTACTTC. As protein: CASSRTSGGARETQYF. This chain uses TRBV5-4 with TRBJ2-5, with 15 bases lining up with TRBD2. The CDR3 consists of 16 residues. The germline CDR1 and CDR2 sequences are SGHNT and YYREEE (reference sequence). V gave up 4 bases and J gave up 4 bases; unmatched junction bases: 5.

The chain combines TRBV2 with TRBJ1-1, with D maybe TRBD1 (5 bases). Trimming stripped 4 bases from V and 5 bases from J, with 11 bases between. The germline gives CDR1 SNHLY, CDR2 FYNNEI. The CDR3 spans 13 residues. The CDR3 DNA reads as TGTGCCAGCAGTGCCCAGGGTAGGACTGAAGCTTTCTTT. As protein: CASSAQGRTEAFF. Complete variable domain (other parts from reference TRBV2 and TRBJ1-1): EPEVTQTPSHQVTQMGQEVILRCVPISNHLYFYWYRQILGQKVEFLVSFYNNEISEKSEIFDDQFSVERPDGSNFTLKIRSTKLEDSAMYFCASSAQGRTEAFFGQGTRLTVV.

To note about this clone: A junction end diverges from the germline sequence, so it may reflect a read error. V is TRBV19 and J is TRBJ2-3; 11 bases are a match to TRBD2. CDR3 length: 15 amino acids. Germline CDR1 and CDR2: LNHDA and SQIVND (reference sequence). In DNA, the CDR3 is TGTGCCAGTAGGATAGCGGGGGGGCCGGTAGATACGCAGTATTTT. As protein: CASRIAGGPVDTQYF.

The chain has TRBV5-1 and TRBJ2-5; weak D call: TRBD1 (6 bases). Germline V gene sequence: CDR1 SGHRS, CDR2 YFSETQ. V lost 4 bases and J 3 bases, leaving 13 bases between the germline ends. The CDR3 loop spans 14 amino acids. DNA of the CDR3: TGCGCCAGCAGCCCGTTACAGGGCAAAGAGACCCAGTACTTC. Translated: CASSPLQGKETQYF.

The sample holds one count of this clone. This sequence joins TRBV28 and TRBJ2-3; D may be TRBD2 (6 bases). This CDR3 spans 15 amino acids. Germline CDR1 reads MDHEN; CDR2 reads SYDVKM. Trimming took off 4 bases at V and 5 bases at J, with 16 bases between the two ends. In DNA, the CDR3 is TGTGCCAGCAGTTCTGCCGGGGCCGGGAGAGATACGCAGTATTTT. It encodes CASSSAGAGRDTQYF.

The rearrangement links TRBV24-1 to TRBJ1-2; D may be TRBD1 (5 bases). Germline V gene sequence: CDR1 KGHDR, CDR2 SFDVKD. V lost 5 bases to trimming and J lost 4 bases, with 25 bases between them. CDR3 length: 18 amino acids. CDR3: CATSGARGEDNEIYGYTF. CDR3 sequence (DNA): TGTGCCACCAGTGGGGCCCGGGGGGAGGATAATGAGATCTATGGCTACACCTTC.

CDR3 in amino acids: CASSPTGNSPLHF. The CDR3 nucleotides read TGTGCCAGCAGTCCTACAGGGAATTCACCCCTCCACTTT. The chain links TRBV7-6 to TRBJ1-6; maybe TRBD1 (6 bases). This CDR3 is 13 amino acids long. Trimming left V 6 bases short and J 7 bases short, with 10 bases between. Germline V gene data show CDR1 as SGHVS and CDR2 as FNYEAQ.

The CDR3 here is CASSRPGTSGNEQYF. CDR3 coding DNA: TGCGCCAGCAGTCGACCGGGGACTAGCGGAAACGAGCAGTACTTC. The rearrangement uses TRBV5-1 and TRBJ2-7, with 11 bases fitting TRBD2. After removal of 5 bases from V and 5 bases from J, the junction contained 9 bases not matched to a gene. Germline CDR1 and CDR2: SGHRS and YFSETQ. This CDR3 has 15 amino acids.

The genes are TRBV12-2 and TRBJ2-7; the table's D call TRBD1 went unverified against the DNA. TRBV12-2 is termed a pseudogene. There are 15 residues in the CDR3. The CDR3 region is CASRLRDSSSYEQYV. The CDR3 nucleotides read TGTGCAAGTCGCTTGCGTGACAGCAGCTCCTACGAGCAGTACGTC.

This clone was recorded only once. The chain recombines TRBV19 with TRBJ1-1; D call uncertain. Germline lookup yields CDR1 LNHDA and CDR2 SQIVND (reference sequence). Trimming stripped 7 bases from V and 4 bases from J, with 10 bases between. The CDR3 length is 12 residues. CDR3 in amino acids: CASNLVGTEAFF. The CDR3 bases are TGTGCCAGTAACTTAGTTGGCACTGAAGCTTTCTTT. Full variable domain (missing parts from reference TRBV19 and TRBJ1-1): DGGITQSPKYLFRKEGQNVTLSCEQNLNHDAMYWYRQDPGQGLRLIYYSQIVNDFQKGDIAEGYSVSREKKESFPLTVTSAQKNPTAFYLCASNLVGTEAFFGQGTRLTVV.

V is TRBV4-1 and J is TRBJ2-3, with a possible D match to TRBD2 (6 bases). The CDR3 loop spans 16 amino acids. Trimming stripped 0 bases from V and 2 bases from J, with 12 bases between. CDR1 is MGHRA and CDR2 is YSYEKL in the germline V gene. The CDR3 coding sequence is TGCGCCAGCAGCCAAGACGGGCGGAGGGTCACAGATACGCAGTATTTT. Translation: CASSQDGRRVTDTQYF.

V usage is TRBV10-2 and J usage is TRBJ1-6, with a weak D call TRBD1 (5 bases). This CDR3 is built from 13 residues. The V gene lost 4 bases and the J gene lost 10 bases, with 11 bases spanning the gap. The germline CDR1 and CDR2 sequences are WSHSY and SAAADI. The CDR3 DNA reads TGCGCCAGCAGTGTCAGGGTAGACTCACCCCTCCACTTT. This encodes CASSVRVDSPLHF.

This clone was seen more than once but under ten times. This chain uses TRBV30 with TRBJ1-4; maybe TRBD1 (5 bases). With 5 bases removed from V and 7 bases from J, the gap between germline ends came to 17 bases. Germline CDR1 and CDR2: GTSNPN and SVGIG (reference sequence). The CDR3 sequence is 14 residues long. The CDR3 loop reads CAWVGHPGAEKLFF. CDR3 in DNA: TGTGCCTGGGTCGGACACCCTGGGGCTGAAAAACTGTTTTTT.

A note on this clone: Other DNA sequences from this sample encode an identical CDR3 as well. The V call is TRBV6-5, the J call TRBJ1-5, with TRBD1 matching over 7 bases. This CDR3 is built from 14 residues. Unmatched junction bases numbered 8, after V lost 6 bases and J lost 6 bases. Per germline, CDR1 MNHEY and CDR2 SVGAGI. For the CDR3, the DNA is TGTGCCAGCAGCTTCGACAGGGTCGGTCAGCCCCAGCATTTT. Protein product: CASSFDRVGQPQHF.

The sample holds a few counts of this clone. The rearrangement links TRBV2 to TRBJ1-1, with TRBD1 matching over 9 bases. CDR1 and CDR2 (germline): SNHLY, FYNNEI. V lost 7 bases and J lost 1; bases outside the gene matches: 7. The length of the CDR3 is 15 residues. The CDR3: CASTSRDRENTEAFF. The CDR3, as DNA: TGTGCCAGCACCTCCCGGGACAGGGAGAACACTGAAGCTTTCTTT.

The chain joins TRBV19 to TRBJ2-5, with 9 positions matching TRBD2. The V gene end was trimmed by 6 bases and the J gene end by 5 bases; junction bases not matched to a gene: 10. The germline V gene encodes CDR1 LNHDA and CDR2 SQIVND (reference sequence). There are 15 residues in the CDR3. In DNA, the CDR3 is TGTGCCAGTAGACTGCGGGGGGGCCTTTCGGAGACCCAGTACTTC. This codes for CASRLRGGLSETQYF.

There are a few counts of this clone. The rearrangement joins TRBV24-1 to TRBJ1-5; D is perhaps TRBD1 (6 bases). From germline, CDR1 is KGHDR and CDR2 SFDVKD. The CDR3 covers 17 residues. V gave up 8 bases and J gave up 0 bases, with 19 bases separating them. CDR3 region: CATTLTGGNYSNQPQHF. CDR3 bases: TGTGCCACCACCCTGACAGGAGGAAACTATAGCAATCAGCCCCAGCATTTT.

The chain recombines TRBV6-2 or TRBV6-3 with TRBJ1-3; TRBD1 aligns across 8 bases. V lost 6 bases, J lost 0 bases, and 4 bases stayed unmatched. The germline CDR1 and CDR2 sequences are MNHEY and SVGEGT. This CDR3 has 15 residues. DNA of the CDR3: TGTGCCAGCAGCTCGGGACAGGTCTCTGGAAACACCATATATTTT. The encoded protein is CASSSGQVSGNTIYF.

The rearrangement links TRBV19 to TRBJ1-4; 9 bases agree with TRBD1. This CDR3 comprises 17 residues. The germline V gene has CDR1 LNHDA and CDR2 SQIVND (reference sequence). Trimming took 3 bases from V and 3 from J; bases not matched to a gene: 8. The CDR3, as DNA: TGTGCCAGTAGTATCCTGGGACAGGGCGACCCTAATGAAAAACTGTTTTTT. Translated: CASSILGQGDPNEKLFF.

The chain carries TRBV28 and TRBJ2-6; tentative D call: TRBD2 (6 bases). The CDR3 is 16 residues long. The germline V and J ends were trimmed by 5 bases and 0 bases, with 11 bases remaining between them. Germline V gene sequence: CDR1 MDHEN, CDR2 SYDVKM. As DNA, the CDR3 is TGTGCCAGCAGTCATGGAGGGGACTCTGGGGCCAACGTCCTGACTTTC. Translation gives CASSHGGDSGANVLTF. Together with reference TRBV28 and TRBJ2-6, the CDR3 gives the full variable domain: DVKVTQSSRYLVKRTGEKVFLECVQDMDHENMFWYRQDPGLGLRLIYFSYDVKMKEKGDIPEGYSVSREKKERFSLILESASTNQTSMYLCASSHGGDSGANVLTFGAGSRLTVL.

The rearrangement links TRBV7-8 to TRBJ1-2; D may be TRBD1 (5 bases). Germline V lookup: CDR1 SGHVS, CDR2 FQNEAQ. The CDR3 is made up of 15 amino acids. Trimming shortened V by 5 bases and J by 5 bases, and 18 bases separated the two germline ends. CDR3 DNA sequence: TGTGCCAGCAGCCCCACCGGCGGGACCTTATATGGCTACACCTTC. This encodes CASSPTGGTLYGYTF.

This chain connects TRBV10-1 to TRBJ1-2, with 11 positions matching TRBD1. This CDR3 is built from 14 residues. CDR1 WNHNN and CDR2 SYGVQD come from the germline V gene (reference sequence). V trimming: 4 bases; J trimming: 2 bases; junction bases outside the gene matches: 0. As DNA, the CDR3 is TGCGCCAGCAGTGGGACAGGGGGCAACTATGGCTACACCTTC. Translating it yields CASSGTGGNYGYTF.